The present T cell receptor beta chain was sequenced within a study of OX40 agonist ivuxolimab in advanced cancers. In the study overall: The treatment was a fully human IgG2 OX40 agonist, ivuxolimab. Two cutaneous melanoma patients and one hepatocellular carcinoma patient, three in all, had partial responses.

Libraries were prepared by immunoSEQ multiplex PCR; TCRdb keeps only in-frame clonotypes and omits some of them. The sample consists of under 85,000 clones, roughly 78% of them appearing once. There are 16 residues in the CDR3. Looked up from germline, CDR1 is SGHTA and CDR2 is FQGNSA. Trimming at V came to 0 bases and at J to 4 bases, leaving 5 bases not matched to a gene. This specimen was CD4+ or CD8+ T cells sorted from blood, taken in a trial of the OX40 agonist ivuxolimab. This clonotype was obtained from an adult with an advanced solid tumor such as melanoma, head and neck, liver or kidney cancer. The J gene is TRBJ2-1, the V gene TRBV7-2; 8 bases align to TRBD2. The CDR3 reads CASSLAPAGVYNEQFF. The DNA for the CDR3 is TGTGCCAGCAGCTTAGCGCCAGCGGGGGTTTACAATGAGCAGTTCTTC.